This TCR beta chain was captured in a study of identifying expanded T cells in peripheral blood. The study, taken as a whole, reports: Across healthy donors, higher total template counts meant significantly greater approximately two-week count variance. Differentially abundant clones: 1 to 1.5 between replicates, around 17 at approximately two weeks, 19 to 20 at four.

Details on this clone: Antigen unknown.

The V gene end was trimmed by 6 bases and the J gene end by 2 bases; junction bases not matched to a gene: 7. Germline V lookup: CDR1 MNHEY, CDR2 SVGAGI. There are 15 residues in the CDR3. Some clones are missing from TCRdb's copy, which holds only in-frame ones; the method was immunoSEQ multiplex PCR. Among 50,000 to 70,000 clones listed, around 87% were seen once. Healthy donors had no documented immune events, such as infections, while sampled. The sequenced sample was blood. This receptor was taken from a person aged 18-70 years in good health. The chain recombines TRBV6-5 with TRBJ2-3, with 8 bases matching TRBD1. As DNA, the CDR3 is TGTGCCAGCAGCAGCCGGGACAGGTACACAGATACGCAGTATTTT. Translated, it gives CASSSRDRYTDTQYF.